This T cell receptor beta chain was identified during a study of T cell responses to AZD1222 COVID-19 vaccine. The protocol was immunoSEQ multiplex PCR, while the TCRdb copy is restricted to in-frame clones and leaves out a portion. The table lists 150,000 to 200,000 clones, less than 90% of them singletons. Per the germline V gene, CDR1 is SGHDT and CDR2 is YYEEEE. There are 16 residues in the CDR3. V dropped 3 bases and J dropped 5; count of bases not matched to a gene: 6. The material sequenced was peripheral blood, taken on day 0 of AZD1222 vaccination. This sequence joins TRBV5-6 and TRBJ2-5; 14 bases map to TRBD2. The TCR sequence derives from an adult in good health. The CDR3 DNA sequence: TGTGCCAGCAGCTACCGGACTAGCGGGAGGTCTGAGACCCAGTACTTC. This translates into CASSYRTSGRSETQYF.